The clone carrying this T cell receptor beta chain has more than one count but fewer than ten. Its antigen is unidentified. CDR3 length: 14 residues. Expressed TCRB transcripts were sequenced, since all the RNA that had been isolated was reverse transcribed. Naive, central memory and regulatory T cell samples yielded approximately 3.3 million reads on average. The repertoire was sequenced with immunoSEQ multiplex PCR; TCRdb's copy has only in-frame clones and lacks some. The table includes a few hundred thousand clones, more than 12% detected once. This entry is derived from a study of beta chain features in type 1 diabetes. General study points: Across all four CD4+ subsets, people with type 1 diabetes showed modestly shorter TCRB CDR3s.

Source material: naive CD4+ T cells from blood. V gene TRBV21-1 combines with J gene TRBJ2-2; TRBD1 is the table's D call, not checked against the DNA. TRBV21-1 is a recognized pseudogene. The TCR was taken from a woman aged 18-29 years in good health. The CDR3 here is CASLRQDVPGELFF. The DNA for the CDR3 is TGTGCCAGCCTTCGACAGGATGTTCCCGGGGAGCTGTTTTTT.